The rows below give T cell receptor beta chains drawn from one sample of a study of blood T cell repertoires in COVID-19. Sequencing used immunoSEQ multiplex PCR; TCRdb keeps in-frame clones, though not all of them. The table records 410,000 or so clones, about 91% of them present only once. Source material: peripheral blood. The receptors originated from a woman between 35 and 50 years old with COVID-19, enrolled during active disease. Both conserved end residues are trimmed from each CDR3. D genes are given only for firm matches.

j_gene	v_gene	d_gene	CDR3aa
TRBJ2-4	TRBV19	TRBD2	ASSIRTSGAKNIQY
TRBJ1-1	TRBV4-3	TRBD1	ASSQRTGPNTEAF
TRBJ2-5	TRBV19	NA	ASSTPRELGETQY
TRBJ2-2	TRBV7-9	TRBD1	ASSFEGAIAGELF
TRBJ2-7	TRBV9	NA	ASSVGTTLAYEQY
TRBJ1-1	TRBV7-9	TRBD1	ASSRSPTGGTEAF
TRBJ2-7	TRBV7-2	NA	ASSLIWGDEQY
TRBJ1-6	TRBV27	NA	ASTEPAPNSPLH
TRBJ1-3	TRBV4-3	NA	ASSQDGGSGFSGNTIY
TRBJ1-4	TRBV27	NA	ASSLSMEDEKLF
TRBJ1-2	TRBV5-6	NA	ASSSIALLYYGYT
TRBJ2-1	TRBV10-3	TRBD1	AIPGQGSYNEQF
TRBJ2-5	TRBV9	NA	ASSVAIQETQY
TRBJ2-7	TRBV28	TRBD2	ASSFTSGRASYEQY
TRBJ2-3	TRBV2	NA	ASSGGARGTDTQY
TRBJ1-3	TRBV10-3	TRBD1	AIRDRVADGNTIY
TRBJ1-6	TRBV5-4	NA	ASSLAGYNSPLH
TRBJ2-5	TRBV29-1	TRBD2	SVEPGLGQTQY
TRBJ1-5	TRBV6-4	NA	ASSDNRRESYSNQPQH
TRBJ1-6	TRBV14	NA	ASSQDRLPNSPLH